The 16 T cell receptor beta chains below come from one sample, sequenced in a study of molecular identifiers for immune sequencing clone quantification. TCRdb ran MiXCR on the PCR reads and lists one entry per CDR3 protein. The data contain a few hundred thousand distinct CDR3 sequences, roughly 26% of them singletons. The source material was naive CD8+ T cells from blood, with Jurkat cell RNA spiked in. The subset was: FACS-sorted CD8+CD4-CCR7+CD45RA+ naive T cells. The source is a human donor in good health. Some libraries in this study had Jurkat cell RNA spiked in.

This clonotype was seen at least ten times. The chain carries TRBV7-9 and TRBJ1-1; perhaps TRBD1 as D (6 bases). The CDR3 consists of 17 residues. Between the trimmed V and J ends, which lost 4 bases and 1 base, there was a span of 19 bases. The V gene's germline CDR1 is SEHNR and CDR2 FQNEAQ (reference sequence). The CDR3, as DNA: TGTGCCAGCAGCTCTAACCAGGGGAGTTCACCGAACACTGAAGCTTTCTTT. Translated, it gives CASSSNQGSSPNTEAFF.

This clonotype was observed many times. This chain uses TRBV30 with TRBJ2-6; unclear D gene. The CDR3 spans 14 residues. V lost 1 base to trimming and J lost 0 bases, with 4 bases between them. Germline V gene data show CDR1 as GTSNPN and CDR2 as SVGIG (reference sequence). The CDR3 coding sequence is TGTGCCTGGAGTGAGGGCTCTGGGGCCAACGTCCTGACTTTC. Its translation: CAWSEGSGANVLTF. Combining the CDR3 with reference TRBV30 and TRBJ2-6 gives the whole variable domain SQTIHQWPATLVQPVGSPLSLECTVEGTSNPNLYWYRQAAGRGLQLLFYSVGIGQISSEVPQNLSASRPQDRQFILSSKKLLLSDSGFYLCAWSEGSGANVLTFGAGSRLTVL.

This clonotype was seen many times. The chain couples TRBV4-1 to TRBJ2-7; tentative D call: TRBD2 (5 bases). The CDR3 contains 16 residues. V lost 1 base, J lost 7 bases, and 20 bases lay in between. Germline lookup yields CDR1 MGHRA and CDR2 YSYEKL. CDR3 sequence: CASSQVRFGELWEQYF. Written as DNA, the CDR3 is TGCGCCAGCAGCCAAGTCCGGTTCGGGGAGCTGTGGGAGCAGTACTTC.

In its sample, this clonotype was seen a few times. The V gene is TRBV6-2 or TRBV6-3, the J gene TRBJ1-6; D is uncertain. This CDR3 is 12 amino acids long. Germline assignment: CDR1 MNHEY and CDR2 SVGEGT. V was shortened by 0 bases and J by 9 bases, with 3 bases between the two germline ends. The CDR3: CASSYSRSPLHF. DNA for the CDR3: TGTGCCAGCAGTTACTCACGTTCACCCCTCCACTTT.

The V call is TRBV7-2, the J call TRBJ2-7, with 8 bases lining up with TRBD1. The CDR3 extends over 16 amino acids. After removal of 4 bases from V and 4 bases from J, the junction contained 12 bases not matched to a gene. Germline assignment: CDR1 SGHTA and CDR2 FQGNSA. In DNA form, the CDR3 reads TGTGCCAGCAGCTCGACAGGGGTCGGATGGGGGTACGAGCAGTACTTC. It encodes CASSSTGVGWGYEQYF.

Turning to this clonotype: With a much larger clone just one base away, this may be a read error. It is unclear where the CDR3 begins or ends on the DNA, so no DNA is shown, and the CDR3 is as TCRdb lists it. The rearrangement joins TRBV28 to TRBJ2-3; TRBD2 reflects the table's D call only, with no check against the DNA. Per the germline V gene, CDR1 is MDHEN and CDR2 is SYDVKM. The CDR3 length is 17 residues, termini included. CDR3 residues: CASSSGQGLAGADTQYF.

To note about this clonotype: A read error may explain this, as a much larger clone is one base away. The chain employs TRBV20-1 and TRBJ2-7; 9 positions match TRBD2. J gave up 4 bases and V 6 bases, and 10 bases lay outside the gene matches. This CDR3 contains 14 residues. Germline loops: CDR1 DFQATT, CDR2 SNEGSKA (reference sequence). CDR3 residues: CSAGLKLAGYEQYF. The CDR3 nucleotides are TGCAGTGCCGGTTTGAAACTAGCGGGTTACGAGCAGTACTTC.

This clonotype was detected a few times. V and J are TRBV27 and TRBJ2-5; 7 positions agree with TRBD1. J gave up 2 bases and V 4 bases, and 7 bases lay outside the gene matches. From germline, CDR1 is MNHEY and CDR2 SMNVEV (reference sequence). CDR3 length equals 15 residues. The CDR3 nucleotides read TGTGCCAGCAGTTATAAAGGGACAGCTCAAGAGACCCAGTACTTC. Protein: CASSYKGTAQETQYF.

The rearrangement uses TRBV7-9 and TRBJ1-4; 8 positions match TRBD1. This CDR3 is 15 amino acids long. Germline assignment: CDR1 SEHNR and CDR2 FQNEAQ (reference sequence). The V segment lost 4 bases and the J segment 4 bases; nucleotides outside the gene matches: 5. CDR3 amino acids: CASSSRGQVNEKLFF. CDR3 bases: TGTGCCAGCAGCTCCAGGGGGCAGGTTAATGAAAAACTGTTTTTT.

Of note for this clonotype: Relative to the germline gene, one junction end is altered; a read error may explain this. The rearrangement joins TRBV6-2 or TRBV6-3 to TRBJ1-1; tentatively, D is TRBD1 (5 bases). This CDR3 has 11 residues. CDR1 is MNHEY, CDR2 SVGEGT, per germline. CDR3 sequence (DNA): TGTGCCAGCAGCCTGGGGACTGAAGCTTTATTT. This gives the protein CASSLGTEALF.

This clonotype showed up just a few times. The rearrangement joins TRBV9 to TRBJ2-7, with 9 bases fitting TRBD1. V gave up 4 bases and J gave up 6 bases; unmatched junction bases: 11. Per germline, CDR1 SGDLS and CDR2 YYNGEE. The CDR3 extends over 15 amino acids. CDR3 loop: CASSLGQGLAPEQYF. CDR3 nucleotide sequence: TGTGCCAGCAGCTTAGGACAGGGGCTGGCCCCCGAGCAGTACTTC.

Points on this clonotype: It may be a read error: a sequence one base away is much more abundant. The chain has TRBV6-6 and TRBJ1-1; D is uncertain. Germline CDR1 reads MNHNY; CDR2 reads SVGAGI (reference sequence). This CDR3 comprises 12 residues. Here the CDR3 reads CASRYSAVEAFF. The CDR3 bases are TGTGCCAGCAGGTACTCGGCAGTTGAAGCTTTCTTT.

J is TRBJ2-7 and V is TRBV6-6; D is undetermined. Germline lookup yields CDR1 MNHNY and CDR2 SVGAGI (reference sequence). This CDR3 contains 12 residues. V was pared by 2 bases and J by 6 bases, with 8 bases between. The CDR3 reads CASSYRPSEQYF. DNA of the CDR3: TGTGCCAGCAGTTACCGACCCAGCGAGCAGTACTTC.

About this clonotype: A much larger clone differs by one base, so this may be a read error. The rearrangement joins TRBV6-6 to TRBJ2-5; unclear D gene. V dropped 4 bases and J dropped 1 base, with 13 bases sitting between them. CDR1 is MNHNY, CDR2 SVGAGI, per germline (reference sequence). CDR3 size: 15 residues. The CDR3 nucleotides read TGTGCCAGCAGTTCATACGGACCCGCCCAAGAGACCCAGTACTTC. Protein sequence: CASSSYGPAQETQYF.

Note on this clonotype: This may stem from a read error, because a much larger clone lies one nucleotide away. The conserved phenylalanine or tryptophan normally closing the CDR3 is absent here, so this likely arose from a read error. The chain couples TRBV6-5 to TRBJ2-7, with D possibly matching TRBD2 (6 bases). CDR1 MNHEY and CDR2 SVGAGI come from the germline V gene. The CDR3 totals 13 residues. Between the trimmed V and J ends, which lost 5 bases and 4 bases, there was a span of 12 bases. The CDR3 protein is CASSLGGWYEQYS. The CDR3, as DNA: TGTGCCAGCAGTCTCGGGGGTTGGTACGAGCAGTACTCC.

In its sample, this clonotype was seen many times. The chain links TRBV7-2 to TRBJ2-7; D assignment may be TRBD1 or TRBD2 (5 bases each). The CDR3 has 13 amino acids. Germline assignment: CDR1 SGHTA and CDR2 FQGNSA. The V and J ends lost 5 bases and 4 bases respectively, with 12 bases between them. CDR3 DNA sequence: TGTGCCAGCAGCCCGTGGGACGGATACGAGCAGTACTTC. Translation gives CASSPWDGYEQYF.